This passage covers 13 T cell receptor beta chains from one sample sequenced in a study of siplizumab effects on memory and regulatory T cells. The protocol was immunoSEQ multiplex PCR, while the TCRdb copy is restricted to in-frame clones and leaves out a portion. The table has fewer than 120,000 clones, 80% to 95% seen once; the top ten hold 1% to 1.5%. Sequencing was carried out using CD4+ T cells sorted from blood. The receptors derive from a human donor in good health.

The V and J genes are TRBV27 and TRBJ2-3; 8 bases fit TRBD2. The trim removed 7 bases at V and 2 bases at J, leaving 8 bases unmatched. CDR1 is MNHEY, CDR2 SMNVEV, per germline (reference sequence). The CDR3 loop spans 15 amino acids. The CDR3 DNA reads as TGTGCCAGCACTTACAAGCGGGGGACCACAGATACGCAGTATTTT. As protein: CASTYKRGTTDTQYF.

CDR3 protein: CASSTGGGTYNEQFF. CDR3 nucleotide sequence: TGTGCCAGCAGCACCGGGGGTGGCACCTACAATGAGCAGTTCTTC. The rearrangement links TRBV5-4 to TRBJ2-1, with D tentatively TRBD2 (6 bases). The CDR3 sequence is 15 residues long. Germline assignment: CDR1 SGHNT and CDR2 YYREEE (reference sequence). The ends were cut back, 4 bases at V and 2 bases at J, with 13 bases in the middle. The full variable domain, its missing parts supplied by reference TRBV5-4 and TRBJ2-1, is ETGVTQSPTHLIKTRGQQVTLRCSSQSGHNTVSWYQQALGQGPQFIFQYYREEENGRGNFPPRFSGLQFPNYSSELNVNALELDDSALYLCASSTGGGTYNEQFFGPGTRLTVL.

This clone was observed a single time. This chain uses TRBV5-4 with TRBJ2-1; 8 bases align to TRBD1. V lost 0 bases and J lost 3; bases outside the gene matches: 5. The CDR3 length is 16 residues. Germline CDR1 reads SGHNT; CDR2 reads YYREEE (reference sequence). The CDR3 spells CASSLARDRSYNEQFF. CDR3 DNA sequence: TGTGCCAGCAGCTTGGCCCGGGACAGGAGCTACAATGAGCAGTTCTTC.

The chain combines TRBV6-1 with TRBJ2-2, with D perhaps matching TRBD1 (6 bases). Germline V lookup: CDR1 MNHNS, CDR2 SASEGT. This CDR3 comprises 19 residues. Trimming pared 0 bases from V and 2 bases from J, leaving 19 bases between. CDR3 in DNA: TGTGCCAGCAGTGAAGCGCGCGTGGGACACATCACTAACACCGGGGAGCTGTTTTTT. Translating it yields CASSEARVGHITNTGELFF.

The CDR3 sequence is CASSLGPGTGRYEQYF. As DNA, the CDR3 is TGTGCCAGCAGCTTAGGGCCCGGGACAGGGCGATACGAGCAGTACTTC. J is TRBJ2-7 and V is TRBV7-9; 9 bases match TRBD1. The CDR3 length is 16 residues. The V gene's germline CDR1 is SEHNR and CDR2 FQNEAQ (reference sequence). V lost 1 base to trimming and J lost 4 bases; unmatched junction nucleotides: 8. The complete variable domain, with remaining parts taken from reference TRBV7-9 and TRBJ2-7, reads DTGVSQNPRHKITKRGQNVTFRCDPISEHNRLYWYRQTLGQGPEFLTYFQNEAQLEKSRLLSDRFSAERPKGSFSTLEIQRTEQGDSAMYLCASSLGPGTGRYEQYFGPGTRLTVT.

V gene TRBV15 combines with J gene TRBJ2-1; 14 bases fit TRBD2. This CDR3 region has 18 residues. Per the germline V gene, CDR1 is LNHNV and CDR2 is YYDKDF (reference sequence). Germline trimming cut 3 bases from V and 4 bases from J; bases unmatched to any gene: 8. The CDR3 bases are TGTGCCACCAGCAGCCGGACTAGCGGGGGGTTGGGTTACAATGAGCAGTTCTTC. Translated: CATSSRTSGGLGYNEQFF.

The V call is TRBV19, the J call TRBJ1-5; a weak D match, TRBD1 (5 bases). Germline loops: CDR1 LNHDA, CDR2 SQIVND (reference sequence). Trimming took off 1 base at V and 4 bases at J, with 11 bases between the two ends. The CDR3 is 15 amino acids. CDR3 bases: TGTGCCAGTAGTATAGCTATAGACAGAAATCAGCCCCAGCATTTT. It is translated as CASSIAIDRNQPQHF.

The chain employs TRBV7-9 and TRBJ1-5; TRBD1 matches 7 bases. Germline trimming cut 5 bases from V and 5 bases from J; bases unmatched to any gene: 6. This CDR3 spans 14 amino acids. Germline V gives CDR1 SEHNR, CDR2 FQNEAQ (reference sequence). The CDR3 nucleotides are TGTGCCAGCAGCGCGGACAGGCCGGATCAGCCCCAGCATTTT. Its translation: CASSADRPDQPQHF.

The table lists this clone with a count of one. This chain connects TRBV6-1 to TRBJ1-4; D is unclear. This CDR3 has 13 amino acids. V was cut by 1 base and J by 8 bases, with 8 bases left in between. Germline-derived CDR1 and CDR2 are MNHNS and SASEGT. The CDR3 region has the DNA TGTGCCAGCAGTGAAGTCGTTGTCGAAAAACTGTTTTTT. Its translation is CASSEVVVEKLFF.

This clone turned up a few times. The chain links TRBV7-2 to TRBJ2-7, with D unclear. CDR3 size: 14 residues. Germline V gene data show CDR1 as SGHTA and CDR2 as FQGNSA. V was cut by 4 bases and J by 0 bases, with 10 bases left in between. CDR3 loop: CASSSTPNSYEQYF. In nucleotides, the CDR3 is TGTGCCAGCAGCTCAACCCCGAACTCCTACGAGCAGTACTTC.

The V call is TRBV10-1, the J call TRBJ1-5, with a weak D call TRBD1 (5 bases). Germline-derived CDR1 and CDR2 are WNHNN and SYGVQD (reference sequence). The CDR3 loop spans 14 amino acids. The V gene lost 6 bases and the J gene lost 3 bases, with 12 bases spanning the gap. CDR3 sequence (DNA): TGCGCCAGCAGCGAAGGGGCGGTCAATCAGCCCCAGCATTTT. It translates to CASSEGAVNQPQHF.

The CDR3 here is CASSHIAGGQETQYF. The DNA for the CDR3 is TGTGCCAGCAGTCACATAGCGGGGGGGCAAGAGACCCAGTACTTC. V and J are TRBV27 and TRBJ2-5; 11 bases agree with TRBD2. Germline loops: CDR1 MNHEY, CDR2 SMNVEV (reference sequence). CDR3 length: 15 residues. The ends lost 5 bases at V and 2 bases at J; junction bases unmatched: 4.

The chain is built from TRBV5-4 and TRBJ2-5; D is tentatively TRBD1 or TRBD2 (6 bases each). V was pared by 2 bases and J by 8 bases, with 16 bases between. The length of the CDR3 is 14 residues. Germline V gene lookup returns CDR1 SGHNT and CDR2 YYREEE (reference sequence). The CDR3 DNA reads TGTGCCAGCAGCTTCCCCGGGGGCTCGGGAACCCAGTACTTC. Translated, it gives CASSFPGGSGTQYF.